This TCR beta chain derives from a study of T cells in localized non-small cell lung cancer. Sequenced by immunoSEQ multiplex PCR; TCRdb stores in-frame clones only, minus some. The sample contains tens of thousands of clones, about 78% of which appear only once. The table lists this clone with a few counts. Its target is unknown. Germline V gives CDR1 SQVTM, CDR2 ANQGSEA. The CDR3 runs 13 residues. Trimming stripped 7 bases from V and 0 bases from J, with 10 bases between. Study conclusions and caveats: Among the tissues sampled, uninvolved adjacent lung had the highest T cell clonality, above tumor. Patients showing higher blood T cell density tended to see longer overall survival.

The source was PBMCs, collected before any cancer treatment. The sequence came from a man aged 35-69 years with stage II squamous cell lung carcinoma. This chain links TRBV29-1 with TRBJ1-5; no firm D call. In DNA form, the CDR3 reads TGCAGCGCTTCGGGCAATAGCAATCAGCCCCAGCATTTT. This gives the protein CSASGNSNQPQHF.